Listed here are 13 T cell receptor beta chains from one sample, sequenced in a study of cytomegalovirus exposure and HLA in healthy donors. PCR primers comprised 60 Vbeta and 13 Jbeta primers. Assay: immunoSEQ multiplex PCR; the TCRdb copy retains only in-frame clones and omits some. Found here are over 200,000 clones, around 88% of them singletons; the top ten hold about 1%. Sequenced: PBMCs. The receptors shown here come from a woman in her late teens or twenties in good health and CMV-seronegative.

The V call is TRBV4-1, the J call TRBJ2-7, with a weak D call TRBD1 (6 bases). The V end lost 1 base, the J end lost 4 bases, and 14 bases lay between the germline ends. CDR1 is MGHRA and CDR2 is YSYEKL in the germline V gene. This CDR3 has 15 residues. The CDR3 is CASSQGGGSRYEQYF. CDR3 nucleotide sequence: TGCGCCAGCAGCCAAGGAGGGGGTAGTCGATACGAGCAGTACTTC.

The V and J genes are TRBV7-9 and TRBJ1-1; D remains unclear. Trimming took 3 bases from V and 0 from J, leaving 14 bases between them. From germline, CDR1 is SEHNR and CDR2 FQNEAQ (reference sequence). This CDR3 is 16 amino acids long. The CDR3 DNA reads TGTGCCAGCAGCTTGTCTCCGGGGAATATGAACACTGAAGCTTTCTTT. It codes for CASSLSPGNMNTEAFF.

The V call is TRBV29-1, the J call TRBJ1-2; a weak D match, TRBD1 (5 bases). The CDR3 length is 14 residues. Germline assignment: CDR1 SQVTM and CDR2 ANQGSEA. V lost 5 bases, J lost 8 bases, and 21 bases lay in between. CDR3 amino acids: CSVSIRDGGIGYTF. The CDR3 DNA reads as TGCAGCGTTTCCATCCGGGACGGGGGAATAGGCTACACCTTC.

The chain recombines TRBV5-1 with TRBJ2-7, with TRBD1 matching over 8 bases. This CDR3 has 16 residues. Trimming at V came to 0 bases and at J to 4 bases, leaving 9 bases not matched to a gene. Germline V gene data show CDR1 as SGHRS and CDR2 as YFSETQ. The CDR3 reads CASSLAGQGATYEQYF. In nucleotides, the CDR3 is TGCGCCAGCAGCTTGGCCGGGCAGGGGGCAACGTACGAGCAGTACTTC.

The chain employs TRBV2 and TRBJ2-7, with 13 bases aligning to TRBD2. This CDR3 spans 15 amino acids. Germline values: CDR1 SNHLY, CDR2 FYNNEI. V was clipped by 6 bases and J by 3 bases; unmatched bases: 5. DNA for the CDR3: TGTGCCAGCAGCCTGACTAGCGGGGGGAACTACGAGCAGTACTTC. Amino acid sequence: CASSLTSGGNYEQYF.

The chain combines TRBV5-1 with TRBJ1-1; D gene ambiguous. Trimming cost V 0 bases and J 3 bases, with 12 bases left between them. The CDR3 has 15 residues. Germline values: CDR1 SGHRS, CDR2 YFSETQ. DNA of the CDR3: TGCGCCAGCAGCTTGGGGCAGATCCATGACACTGAAGCTTTCTTT. Translating gives CASSLGQIHDTEAFF. Full variable domain (missing parts from reference TRBV5-1 and TRBJ1-1): KAGVTQTPRYLIKTRGQQVTLSCSPISGHRSVSWYQQTPGQGLQFLFEYFSETQRNKGNFPGRFSGRQFSNSRSEMNVSTLELGDSALYLCASSLGQIHDTEAFFGQGTRLTVV.

The chain uses TRBV2 and TRBJ1-2, with 7 bases identical to TRBD1. The CDR3 contains 16 residues. CDR1 and CDR2 (germline): SNHLY, FYNNEI. Trimming removed 3 bases from V and 0 bases from J; junction bases left unmatched: 7. Written as DNA, the CDR3 is TGTGCCAGCAGTGAGAGGGGGCTACTTTCTAACTATGGCTACACCTTC. Translating it yields CASSERGLLSNYGYTF.

The chain has TRBV29-1 and TRBJ2-1, with TRBD1 as a possible D gene (5 bases). V was cut by 0 bases and J by 8 bases, with 8 bases left in between. CDR1 is SQVTM and CDR2 is ANQGSEA in the germline V gene. The CDR3 is 12 residues long. This CDR3 is CSVEDGADEQFF. The DNA for the CDR3 is TGCAGCGTTGAAGATGGGGCAGATGAGCAGTTCTTC.

J is TRBJ2-2 and V is TRBV9; D might be TRBD1 (6 bases). Germline CDR1 reads SGDLS; CDR2 reads YYNGEE. The CDR3 runs 14 residues. Between the trimmed V and J ends, which lost 2 bases and 4 bases, there was a span of 9 bases. The DNA for the CDR3 is TGTGCCAGCAGCGTCAGGGGAGTCACCGGGGAGCTGTTTTTT. It codes for CASSVRGVTGELFF.

This rearrangement joins TRBV6-5 to TRBJ2-7, with TRBD2 identical over 7 bases. The CDR3 sequence is 14 residues long. CDR1 and CDR2 from the germline V gene are MNHEY and SVGAGI. V lost 2 bases, J lost 5 bases, and 6 bases stayed unmatched. CDR3 amino acids: CASSYGGGRDEQYF. The CDR3, as DNA: TGTGCCAGCAGTTACGGCGGAGGGAGGGACGAGCAGTACTTC.

A single count supports this clone. This chain uses TRBV5-1 with TRBJ1-2; tentative D call: TRBD1 (6 bases). Per the germline V gene, CDR1 is SGHRS and CDR2 is YFSETQ. The CDR3 has 14 residues. The V and J ends lost 4 bases and 3 bases respectively, with 13 bases between them. This CDR3 reads CASSNGQLHYGYTF. The CDR3 DNA is TGCGCCAGCAGCAATGGACAGTTACACTATGGCTACACCTTC.

A single count supports this clone. The chain employs TRBV4-1 and TRBJ1-1; 9 nucleotides match TRBD1. Germline CDR1 MGHRA, CDR2 YSYEKL. Trimming removed 5 bases from V and 8 bases from J; junction bases left unmatched: 12. CDR3 size: 15 residues. CDR3 sequence: CASSNPGQGIREAFF. The CDR3 coding sequence is TGCGCCAGCAGCAACCCGGGACAGGGTATTAGAGAAGCTTTCTTT.

This clone was detected only once. The chain links TRBV11-3 to TRBJ2-7; 7 positions agree with TRBD1. This CDR3 is built from 16 residues. Germline V gives CDR1 SGHNT, CDR2 YENEEA. V was clipped by 2 bases and J by 0 bases; unmatched bases: 7. CDR3 DNA sequence: TGTGCCAGCAGCTTACACGGGACAGTAAGCTCCTACGAGCAGTACTTC. The encoded protein is CASSLHGTVSSYEQYF.